This T cell receptor beta chain derives from a study of response to subunit inactivated influenza vaccine. The sample holds a few counts of this clonotype. Its antigen is undetermined. Via MiXCR, TCRdb re-called the RT-PCR reads, giving one row per CDR3 protein. The sample gives 450,000 to 600,000 distinct CDR3 sequences, more than 15% of which show up once; less than 4% is in the top ten. Study findings and constraints: Every seasonal influenza vaccination brings in few new T cells, the authors suggested.

The CDR3 length is 16 residues. Trimming removed 7 bases at V and 5 bases at J, with 23 bases between. Germline values: CDR1 SNHLY, CDR2 FYNNEI. The sample consisted of CD4+ T cells sorted from PBMCs, taken less than 25 months after vaccination. V and J are TRBV2 and TRBJ2-5; tentatively, D is TRBD2 (6 bases). This receptor was obtained from a man between 50 and 75 years old who received an inactivated influenza vaccine. CDR3: CASTPTDAGGVETQYF. The CDR3, as DNA: TGTGCCAGCACCCCAACCGACGCCGGCGGGGTGGAGACCCAGTACTTC.